The clone carrying this TCR beta chain was picked up a small number of times. The antigen is unknown. This CDR3 has 14 amino acids. CDR1 is SNHLY, CDR2 FYNNEI, per germline. With 7 bases removed from V and 0 bases from J, the gap between germline ends came to 13 bases. Healthy and HIV-negative, the adult donors had no recent acute infections or vaccinations. Into CD45RA+ naive and CD45RA-negative memory subsets, the CD4+ cells were split. The authors' processing: ImmunoSEQ output lacked quality scores and full-length reads, limiting matched filtering. Method: immunoSEQ multiplex PCR; TCRdb's copy keeps in-frame clones and lacks some. V and J calls and clone size come straight from that table; D and trimming were deduced from the DNA. This table holds roughly 2.4 million clones, under 97% found once. This record comes from a study of shared clonotypes between healthy human individuals. Study findings and constraints: Roughly 5% of naive CD4 clonotypes were common to a few donors.

The sample comprised naive CD4+ T cells sorted from blood. The subset denotes: CD45RA+ positively selected. This chain joins TRBV2 and TRBJ2-7; D is possibly TRBD1 or TRBD2 (5 bases each). The receptor's source is a man aged 18 to 29 in good health. This CDR3 is CASKGDRSSYEQYF. In DNA, the CDR3 is TGTGCCAGCAAAGGGGACCGTAGCTCCTACGAGCAGTACTTC.